The source of this T cell receptor beta chain is a study of T cell responses to AZD1222 COVID-19 vaccine. This table comes from immunoSEQ multiplex PCR, and its TCRdb copy is limited to in-frame clones, with some not included. The data show about 150,000 clones, 91% seen once. CDR3 length equals 13 residues. Germline V CDR1 and CDR2: MNHEY, SVGEGT. V shed 3 bases and J 8 bases; nucleotides not matched to a gene: 4. This clone was observed once. The chain employs TRBV6-2 or TRBV6-3 and TRBJ2-4; TRBD2 matches 7 bases. The source was peripheral blood, collected on day 0 of AZD1222 vaccination. The source is an adult in good health. CDR3 protein: CASSYGGEDIQYF. The DNA of the CDR3 is TGTGCCAGCAGTTATGGGGGGGAGGACATTCAGTACTTC.